The 5 T cell receptor beta chains presented below share a single source sample, sequenced in a study of blood T cell repertoires in COVID-19 (dated by TCRdb to 2020 to 2022). Library preparation used the immunoSEQ multiplex PCR assay. TCRdb's version of the immuneACCESS table is confined to in-frame rearrangements and falls short of the full clone set. An unresolved V gene accounts for under half of the shortfall where checked; the remainder is of unknown origin. The sample table lists a few hundred thousand clones, under 85% of them with a count of one. The top ten clones comprise 0.85% to 1% of the sample. The sample taken for sequencing was peripheral blood. Every receptor here comes from a human donor with COVID-19, enrolled during active disease. The donor label of this sample is uncertain.

V usage is TRBV28 and J usage is TRBJ1-1; 7 nucleotides line up with TRBD1. This CDR3 is built from 15 residues. Germline CDR1 reads MDHEN; CDR2 reads SYDVKM. Losses at the gene ends were 4 bases for V and 3 bases for J; bases not matched to a gene: 8. The CDR3 region is CASSSLSGGYTEAFF. CDR3 nucleotide sequence: TGTGCCAGCAGTTCATTATCAGGGGGGTACACTGAAGCTTTCTTT.

This clone was seen only once. J is TRBJ2-3 and V is TRBV27; D is perhaps TRBD1 (6 bases). V lost 7 bases to trimming and J lost 1 base, with 18 bases between them. This CDR3 has 16 residues. CDR1 is MNHEY and CDR2 is SMNVEV in the germline V gene (reference sequence). For the CDR3, the DNA is TGTGCCAGCACCACTTTCCGGGACACCCGCACAGATACGCAGTATTTT. Translated: CASTTFRDTRTDTQYF.

CDR3 residues: CASSPTRGNTEAFF. The CDR3 region has the DNA TGTGCCAGCAGTCCGACCCGGGGGAACACTGAAGCTTTCTTT. J is TRBJ1-1 and V is TRBV27; D remains unclear. The ends were cut back, 5 bases at V and 1 base at J, with 11 bases in the middle. The CDR3 is 14 residues long. Germline V lookup: CDR1 MNHEY, CDR2 SMNVEV (reference sequence).

The rearrangement joins TRBV7-2 to TRBJ1-5; a weak D match, TRBD1 (6 bases). Germline V gene sequence: CDR1 SGHTA, CDR2 FQGNSA. This CDR3 has 13 residues. Trimming cost V 5 bases and J 7 bases, with 12 bases left between them. Here the CDR3 reads CASSIRGDQPQHF. The CDR3 DNA sequence: TGTGCCAGCAGCATCAGGGGTGACCAGCCCCAGCATTTT.

This chain links TRBV29-1 with TRBJ2-1; D perhaps matches TRBD2 (5 bases). Germline CDR1 is SQVTM and CDR2 is ANQGSEA. This CDR3 region has 11 residues. Trimming shortened V by 7 bases and J by 9 bases, and 13 bases separated the two germline ends. The CDR3 DNA reads TGCAGCGCTGCTAGCTTCGGTGAGCAGTTCTTC. Its translation is CSAASFGEQFF.